These T cell receptor beta chains were read from a single sample in a study of cytomegalovirus exposure and HLA in healthy donors. Sequencing used immunoSEQ multiplex PCR; TCRdb keeps in-frame clones, though not all of them. Among roughly 130,000 clones listed, 70% to 75% were seen once. The sample taken for sequencing was PBMCs. The receptors shown here come from a woman in her forties in good health and CMV-seropositive. Both conserved end residues are part of each CDR3. Rows may omit the clone size; those that give it use once, few, many or a size class.

>-|TRBV10-3|-|12
CAISGQGYEQYF
>few|TRBV2|TRBJ1-5|14
CASSERTVNQPQHF
>-|TRBV12-5|TRBJ1-3|13
CASGLSSGNTIYF
>-|TRBV6-5|TRBJ2-7|14
CASSYVQASDEQYF
>few|TRBV4-2|TRBJ1-4|16
CASSQDTGTDNEKLFF
>-|TRBV29-1|TRBJ2-4|14
CSAGQGAAKNIQYF
>-|TRBV6-5|TRBJ2-7|14
CASSYLDRGDEQYF
>-|TRBV5-1|TRBJ2-7|13
CASSLGDWTEQYF
>-|TRBV5-1|TRBJ1-2|13
CASSSRGNYGYTF
>-|TRBV28|TRBJ1-1|15
CASRTGGQTNTEAFF
>-|TRBV28|TRBJ2-5|12
CASRPGQETQYF
>-|TRBV2|TRBJ2-6|15
CASMRDSSGANVLTF
>-|TRBV2|TRBJ2-2|17
CASSDGIGGRNTGELFF
>-|TRBV5-4|TRBJ2-1|15
CASRDGLAGNNEQFF
>-|TRBV7-2|TRBJ2-5|14
CASSTGQGFETQYF
>-|TRBV4-3|TRBJ2-3|15
CASSQVTGGTDTQYF